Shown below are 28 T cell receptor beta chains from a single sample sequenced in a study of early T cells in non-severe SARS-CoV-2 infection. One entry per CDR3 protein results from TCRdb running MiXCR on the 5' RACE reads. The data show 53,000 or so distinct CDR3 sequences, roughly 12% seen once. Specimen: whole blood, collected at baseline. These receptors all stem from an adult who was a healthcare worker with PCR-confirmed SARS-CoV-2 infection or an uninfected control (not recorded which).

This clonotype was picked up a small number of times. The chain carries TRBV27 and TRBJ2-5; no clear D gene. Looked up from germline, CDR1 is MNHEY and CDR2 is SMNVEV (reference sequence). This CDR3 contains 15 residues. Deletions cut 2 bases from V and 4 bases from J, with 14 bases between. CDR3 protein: CASSLNGITVETQYF. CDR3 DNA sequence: TGTGCCAGCAGTTTAAACGGAATAACGGTAGAGACCCAGTACTTC.

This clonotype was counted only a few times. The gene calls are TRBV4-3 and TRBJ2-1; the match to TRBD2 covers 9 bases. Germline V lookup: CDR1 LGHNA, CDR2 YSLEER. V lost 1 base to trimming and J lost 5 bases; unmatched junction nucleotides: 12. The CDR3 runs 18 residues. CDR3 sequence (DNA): TGCGCCAGCAGCCAAGTCCTGCCACGAGGGACTAGCAACAATGAGCAGTTCTTC. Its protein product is CASSQVLPRGTSNNEQFF.

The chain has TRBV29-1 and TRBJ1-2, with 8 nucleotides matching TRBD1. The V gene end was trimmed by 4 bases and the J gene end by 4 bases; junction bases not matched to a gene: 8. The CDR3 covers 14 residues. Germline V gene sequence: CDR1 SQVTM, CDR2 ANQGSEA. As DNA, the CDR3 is TGCAGCGTTGGTCCGACAGGGGAAATCTATGGCTACACCTTC. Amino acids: CSVGPTGEIYGYTF.

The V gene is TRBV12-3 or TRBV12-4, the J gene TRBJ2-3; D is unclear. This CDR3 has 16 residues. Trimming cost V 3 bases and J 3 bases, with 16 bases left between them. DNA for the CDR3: TGTGCCAGCAGTTTCGGGTTGGCGGAAAAAACAGATACGCAGTATTTT. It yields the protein CASSFGLAEKTDTQYF.

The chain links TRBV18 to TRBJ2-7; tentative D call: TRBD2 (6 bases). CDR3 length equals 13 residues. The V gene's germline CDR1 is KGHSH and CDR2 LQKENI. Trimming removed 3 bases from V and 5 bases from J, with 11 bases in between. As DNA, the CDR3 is TGTGCCAGCTCACCGCCGGGGGACCACGAGCAGTACTTC. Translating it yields CASSPPGDHEQYF.

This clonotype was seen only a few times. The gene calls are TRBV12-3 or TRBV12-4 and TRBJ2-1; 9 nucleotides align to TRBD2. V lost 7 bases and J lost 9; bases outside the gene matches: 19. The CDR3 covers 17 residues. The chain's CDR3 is CASTPGGASGIGSEQFF. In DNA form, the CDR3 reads TGTGCCAGCACTCCTGGGGGGGCTAGCGGGATAGGTAGTGAGCAGTTCTTC.

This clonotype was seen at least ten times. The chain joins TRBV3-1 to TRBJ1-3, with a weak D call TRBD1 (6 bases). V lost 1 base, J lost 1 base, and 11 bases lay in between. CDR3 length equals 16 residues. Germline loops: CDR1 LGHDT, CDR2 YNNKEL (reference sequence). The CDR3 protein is CASSQVRGISGNTIYF. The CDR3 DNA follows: TGTGCCAGCAGCCAAGTGAGGGGGATATCTGGAAACACCATATATTTT.

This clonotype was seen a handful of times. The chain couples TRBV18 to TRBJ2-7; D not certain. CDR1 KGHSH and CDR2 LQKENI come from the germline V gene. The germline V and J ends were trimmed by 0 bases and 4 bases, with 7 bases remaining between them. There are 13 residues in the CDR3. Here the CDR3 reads CASSPPTAYEQYF. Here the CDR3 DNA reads TGTGCCAGCTCACCACCGACGGCTTACGAGCAGTACTTC.

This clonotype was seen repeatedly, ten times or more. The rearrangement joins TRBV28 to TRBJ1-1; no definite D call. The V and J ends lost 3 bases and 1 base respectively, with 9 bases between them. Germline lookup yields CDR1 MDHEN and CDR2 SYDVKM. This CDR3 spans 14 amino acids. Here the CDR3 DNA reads TGTGCCAGCAGTTTTCTATCCGGGAACACTGAAGCTTTCTTT. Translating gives CASSFLSGNTEAFF. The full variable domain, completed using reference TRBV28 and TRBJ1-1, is DVKVTQSSRYLVKRTGEKVFLECVQDMDHENMFWYRQDPGLGLRLIYFSYDVKMKEKGDIPEGYSVSREKKERFSLILESASTNQTSMYLCASSFLSGNTEAFFGQGTRLTVV.

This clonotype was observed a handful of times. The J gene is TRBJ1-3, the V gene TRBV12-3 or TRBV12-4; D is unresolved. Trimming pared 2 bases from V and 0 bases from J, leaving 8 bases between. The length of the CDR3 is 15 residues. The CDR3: CASSLPIVSGNTIYF. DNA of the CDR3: TGTGCCAGCAGTTTACCCATTGTCTCTGGAAACACCATATATTTT.

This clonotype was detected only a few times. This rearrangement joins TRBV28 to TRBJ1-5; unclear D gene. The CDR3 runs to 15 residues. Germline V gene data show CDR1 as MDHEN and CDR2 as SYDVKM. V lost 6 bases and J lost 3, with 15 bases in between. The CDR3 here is CASRARRVDNQPQHF. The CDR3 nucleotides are TGTGCCAGCAGGGCTCGACGGGTAGACAATCAGCCCCAGCATTTT.

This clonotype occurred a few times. CDR3 sequence reads: CASSLAGRGNQPQHF. The CDR3 DNA sequence: TGTGCCAGCAGCTTAGCGGGCAGGGGAAATCAGCCCCAGCATTTT. The gene calls are TRBV7-2 and TRBJ1-5, with D possibly TRBD1 on 6 matching bases. The germline V gene encodes CDR1 SGHTA and CDR2 FQGNSA. CDR3 size: 15 residues. The V end was cut by 0 bases, the J end by 4 bases, with 10 bases between.

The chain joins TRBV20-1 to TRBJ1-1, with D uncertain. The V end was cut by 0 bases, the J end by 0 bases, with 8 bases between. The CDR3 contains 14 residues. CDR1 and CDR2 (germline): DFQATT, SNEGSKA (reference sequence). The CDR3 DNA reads TGCAGTGCTAGAGAACAGATTTTGAACACTGAAGCTTTCTTT. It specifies CSAREQILNTEAFF.

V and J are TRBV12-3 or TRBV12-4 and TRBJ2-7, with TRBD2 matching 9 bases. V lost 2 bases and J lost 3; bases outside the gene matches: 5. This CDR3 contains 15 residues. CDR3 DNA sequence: TGTGCCAGCAGTTTAAGCGGGAGGCAGGGCTACGAGCAGTACTTC. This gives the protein CASSLSGRQGYEQYF.

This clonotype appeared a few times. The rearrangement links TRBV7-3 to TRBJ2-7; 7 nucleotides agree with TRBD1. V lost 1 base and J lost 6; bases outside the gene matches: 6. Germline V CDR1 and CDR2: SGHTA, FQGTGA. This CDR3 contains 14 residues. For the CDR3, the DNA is TGTGCCAGCAGCTTAAGTGGCAGGGGGACCGAGCAGTACTTC. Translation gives CASSLSGRGTEQYF.

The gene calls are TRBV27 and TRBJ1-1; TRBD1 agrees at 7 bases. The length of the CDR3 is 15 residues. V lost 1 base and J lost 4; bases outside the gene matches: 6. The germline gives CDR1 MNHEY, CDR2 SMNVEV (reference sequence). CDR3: CASSLLGTGVTEAFF. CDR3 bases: TGTGCCAGCAGTTTATTGGGTACAGGGGTCACTGAAGCTTTCTTT.

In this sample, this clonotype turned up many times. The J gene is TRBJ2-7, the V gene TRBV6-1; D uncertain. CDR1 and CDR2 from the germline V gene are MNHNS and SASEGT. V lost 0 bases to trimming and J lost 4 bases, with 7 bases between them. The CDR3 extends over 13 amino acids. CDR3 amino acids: CASSEAGPYEQYF. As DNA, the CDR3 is TGTGCCAGCAGTGAAGCTGGTCCTTACGAGCAGTACTTC.

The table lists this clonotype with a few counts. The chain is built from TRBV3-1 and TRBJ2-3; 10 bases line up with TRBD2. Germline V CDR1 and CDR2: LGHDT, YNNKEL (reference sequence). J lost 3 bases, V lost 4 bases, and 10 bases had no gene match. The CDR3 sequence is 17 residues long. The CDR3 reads CASSPSWTSGRTDTQYF. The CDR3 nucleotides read TGTGCCAGCAGCCCGAGTTGGACTAGCGGACGTACAGATACGCAGTATTTT.

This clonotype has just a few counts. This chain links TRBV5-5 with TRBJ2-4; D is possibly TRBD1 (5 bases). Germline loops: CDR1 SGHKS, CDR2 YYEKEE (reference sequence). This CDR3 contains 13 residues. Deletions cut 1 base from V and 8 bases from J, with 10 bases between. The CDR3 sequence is CASSLIRVDIQYF. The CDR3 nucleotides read TGTGCCAGCAGCTTGATCAGGGTGGACATTCAGTACTTC.

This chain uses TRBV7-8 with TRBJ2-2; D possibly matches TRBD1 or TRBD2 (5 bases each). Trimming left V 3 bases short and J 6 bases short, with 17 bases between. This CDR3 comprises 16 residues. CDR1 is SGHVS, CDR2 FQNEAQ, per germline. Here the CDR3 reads CASSFGRRVGAGELFF. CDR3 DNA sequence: TGTGCCAGCAGCTTCGGCAGACGAGTGGGGGCCGGGGAGCTGTTTTTT.

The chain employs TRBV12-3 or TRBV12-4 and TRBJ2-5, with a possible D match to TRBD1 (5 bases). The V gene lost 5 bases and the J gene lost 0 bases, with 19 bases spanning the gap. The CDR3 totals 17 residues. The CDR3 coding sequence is TGTGCCAGCAGTCCAAATCCGATGACAGAGTACCAAGAGACCCAGTACTTC. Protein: CASSPNPMTEYQETQYF.

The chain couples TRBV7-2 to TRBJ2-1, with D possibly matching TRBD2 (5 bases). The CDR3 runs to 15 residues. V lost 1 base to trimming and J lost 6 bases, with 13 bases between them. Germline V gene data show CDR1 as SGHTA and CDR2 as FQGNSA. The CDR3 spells CASSLGGLAFNEQFF. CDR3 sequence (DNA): TGTGCCAGCAGCTTAGGCGGGCTAGCTTTCAATGAGCAGTTCTTC.

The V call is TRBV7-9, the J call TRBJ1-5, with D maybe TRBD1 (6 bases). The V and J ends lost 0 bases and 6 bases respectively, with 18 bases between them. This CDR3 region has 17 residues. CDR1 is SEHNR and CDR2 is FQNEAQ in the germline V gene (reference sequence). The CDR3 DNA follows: TGTGCCAGCAGCTTAGCGCCCATTGGGGGCGCCGGTCAGCCCCAGCATTTT. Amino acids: CASSLAPIGGAGQPQHF.

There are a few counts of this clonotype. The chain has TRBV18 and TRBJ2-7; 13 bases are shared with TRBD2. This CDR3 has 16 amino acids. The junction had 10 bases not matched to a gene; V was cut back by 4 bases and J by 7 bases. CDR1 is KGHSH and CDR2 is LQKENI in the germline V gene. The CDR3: CASSLSGTSGAGEQYF. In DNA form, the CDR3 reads TGTGCCAGCTCACTCTCCGGGACTAGCGGGGCCGGGGAGCAGTACTTC.

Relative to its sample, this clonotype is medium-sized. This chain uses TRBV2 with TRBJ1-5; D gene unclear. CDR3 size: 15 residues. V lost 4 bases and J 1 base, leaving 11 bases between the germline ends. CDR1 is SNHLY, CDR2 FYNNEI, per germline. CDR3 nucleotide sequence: TGTGCCAGCAGTGTTGGCCAGTTAAGCAATCAGCCCCAGCATTTT. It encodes CASSVGQLSNQPQHF. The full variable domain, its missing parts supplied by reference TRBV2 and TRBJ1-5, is EPEVTQTPSHQVTQMGQEVILRCVPISNHLYFYWYRQILGQKVEFLVSFYNNEISEKSEIFDDQFSVERPDGSNFTLKIRSTKLEDSAMYFCASSVGQLSNQPQHFGDGTRLSIL.

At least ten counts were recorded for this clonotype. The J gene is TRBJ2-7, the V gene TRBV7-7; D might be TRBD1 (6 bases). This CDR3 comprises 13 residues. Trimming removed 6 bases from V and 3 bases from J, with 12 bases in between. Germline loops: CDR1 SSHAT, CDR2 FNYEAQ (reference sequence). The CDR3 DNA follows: TGTGCCAGCAGTCCGCCGGACAGCTACGAGCAGTACTTC. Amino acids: CASSPPDSYEQYF. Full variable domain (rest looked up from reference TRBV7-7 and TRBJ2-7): GAGVSQSPRYKVTKRGQDVTLRCDPISSHATLYWYQQALGQGPEFLTYFNYEAQPDKSGLPSDRFSAERPEGSISTLTIQRTEQRDSAMYRCASSPPDSYEQYFGPGTRLTVT.

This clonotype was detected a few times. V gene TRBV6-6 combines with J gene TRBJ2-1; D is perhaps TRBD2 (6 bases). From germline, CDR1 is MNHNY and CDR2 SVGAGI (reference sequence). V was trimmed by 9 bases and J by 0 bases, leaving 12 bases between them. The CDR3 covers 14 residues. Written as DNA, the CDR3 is TGTGCCAGTGGCCGGGGGAGCTCCTACAATGAGCAGTTCTTC. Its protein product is CASGRGSSYNEQFF.

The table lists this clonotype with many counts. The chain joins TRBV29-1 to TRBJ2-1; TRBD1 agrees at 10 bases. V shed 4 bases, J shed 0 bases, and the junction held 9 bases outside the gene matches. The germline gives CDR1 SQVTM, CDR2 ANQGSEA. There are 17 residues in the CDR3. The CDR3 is CSVAGTGERSSYNEQFF. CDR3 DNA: TGCAGCGTTGCCGGGACAGGGGAGCGGAGCTCCTACAATGAGCAGTTCTTC.